This paragraph covers one T cell receptor (beta chain) sequence. Trimming pared 7 bases from V and 5 bases from J, leaving 17 bases between. The CDR3 is 14 amino acids. Germline V gene lookup returns CDR1 SGHTA and CDR2 FQGNSA. The data derive from a study of control samples from healthy donors and cancer patients. Clones were sequenced by immunoSEQ multiplex PCR, and TCRdb holds only the in-frame ones, with some missing. The specimen's table records about 200,000 clones. The V call is TRBV7-2, the J call TRBJ2-5; D not certain. The origin of this receptor is a woman in her 30s in good health. The source material was blood. The CDR3 coding sequence is TGTGCCAGCAAGAAGGGCACAGAACAGGAGACCCAGTACTTC. It yields the protein CASKKGTEQETQYF.